This T cell receptor (beta chain) was identified in a study of resident and recirculating memory T cells in vitiligo. Study-level information: Samples were epidermis from two lesional and two nonlesional sites, plus PBMCs. Regarding the study as a whole: No single dominant TCR clone appeared; lesion clonality varied.

Sequenced by immunoSEQ multiplex PCR; TCRdb stores in-frame clones only, minus some. The sample lists 70,000 to 75,000 clones, 80% to 95% occurring once. For this clone: Antigen specificity is unknown.

This TCR was recovered from a male donor with vitiligo. The material sequenced was blood.

The DNA for the CDR3 is TGTGCCAGCACCCGGACAGGGGGCCGCCAAGAGACCCAGTACTTC. It translates to CASTRTGGRQETQYF. The chain employs TRBV27 and TRBJ2-5; TRBD1 matches 11 bases. J was trimmed by 1 base and V by 7 bases; bases with no gene match: 5. CDR1 is MNHEY and CDR2 is SMNVEV in the germline V gene (reference sequence). This CDR3 is built from 15 residues.